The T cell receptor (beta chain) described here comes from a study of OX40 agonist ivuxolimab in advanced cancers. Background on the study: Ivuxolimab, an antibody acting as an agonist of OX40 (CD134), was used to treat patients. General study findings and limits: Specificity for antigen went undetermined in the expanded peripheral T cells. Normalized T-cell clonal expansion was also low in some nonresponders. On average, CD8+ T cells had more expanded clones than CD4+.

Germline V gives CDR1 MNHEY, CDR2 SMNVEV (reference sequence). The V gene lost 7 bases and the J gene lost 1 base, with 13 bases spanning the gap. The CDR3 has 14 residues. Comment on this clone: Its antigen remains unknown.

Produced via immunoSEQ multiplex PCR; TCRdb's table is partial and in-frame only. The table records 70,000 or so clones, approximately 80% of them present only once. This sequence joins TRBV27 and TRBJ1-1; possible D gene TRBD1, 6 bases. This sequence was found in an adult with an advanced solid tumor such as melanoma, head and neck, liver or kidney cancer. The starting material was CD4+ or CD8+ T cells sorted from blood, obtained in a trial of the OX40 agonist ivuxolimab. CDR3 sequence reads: CASMGGHPNTEAFF. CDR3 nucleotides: TGTGCCAGCATGGGGGGACATCCGAACACTGAAGCTTTCTTT.